The 28 T cell receptor beta chains below all came from one sample that was sequenced in a study of control samples from healthy donors and cancer patients. TCRdb keeps only in-frame clones here, not all; method: immunoSEQ multiplex PCR. The table includes about 54,000 clones, 95% to 96% detected once. The specimen sequenced was blood. Receptors originate from a young woman in good health.

CDR3 protein: CASSPKGSETQYF. The CDR3 nucleotides read TGTGCCAGCTCACCAAAGGGGTCAGAGACCCAGTACTTC. The chain employs TRBV18 and TRBJ2-5, with D perhaps matching TRBD1 (5 bases). The CDR3 runs 13 residues. Deletions cut 2 bases from V and 4 bases from J, with 8 bases between. Germline V gene data show CDR1 as KGHSH and CDR2 as LQKENI.

The table lists this clone with a few counts. This chain links TRBV7-9 with TRBJ2-7; no clear D. Germline CDR1 reads SEHNR; CDR2 reads FQNEAQ (reference sequence). V gave up 1 base and J gave up 0 bases, with 10 bases separating them. This CDR3 comprises 15 residues. The CDR3 DNA is TGTGCCAGCAGCTTAGGCCGGAACAACTCCTACGAGCAGTACTTC. The encoded protein is CASSLGRNNSYEQYF.

This clone was observed a single time. This chain joins TRBV5-1 and TRBJ2-7, with D maybe TRBD2 (5 bases). Per germline, CDR1 SGHRS and CDR2 YFSETQ. V shed 3 bases and J shed 7 bases, with 14 bases lying between them. The CDR3 loop spans 13 amino acids. The CDR3 DNA reads TGCGCCAGCAGCTCAGACCCTACGGGGGAGCAGTACTTC. Its translation: CASSSDPTGEQYF.

The chain recombines TRBV28 with TRBJ2-1, with TRBD2 matching over 7 bases. The CDR3 extends over 15 amino acids. Trimming at V came to 6 bases and at J to 4 bases, leaving 9 bases not matched to a gene. The germline CDR1 and CDR2 sequences are MDHEN and SYDVKM. The CDR3 here is CASSQPGGGYNEQFF. Written as DNA, the CDR3 is TGTGCCAGCAGCCAGCCTGGGGGGGGTTACAATGAGCAGTTCTTC.

This clone is a singleton in its sample. A read error may produce the germline difference seen at one junction end. The CDR3 loop reads CASSATPPHRFTSF. The CDR3 nucleotides are TGTGCCAGCAGTGCAACCCCCCCACACAGATTCACCTCCTTT. The V and J genes are TRBV2 and TRBJ2-3; D not resolved. In germline, CDR1 is SNHLY, CDR2 FYNNEI. The CDR3 totals 14 residues.

This chain joins TRBV15 and TRBJ2-7, with 8 bases aligning to TRBD2. The germline CDR1 and CDR2 sequences are LNHNV and YYDKDF (reference sequence). The V gene end was trimmed by 0 bases and the J gene end by 0 bases; junction bases not matched to a gene: 7. The CDR3 length is 17 residues. CDR3 loop: CATSRDMASGSSYEQYF. The DNA for the CDR3 is TGTGCCACCAGCAGAGATATGGCCAGCGGGAGCTCCTACGAGCAGTACTTC.

The V and J genes are TRBV28 and TRBJ1-6; 7 bases match TRBD1. V lost 6 bases, J lost 9 bases, and 8 bases stayed unmatched. The CDR3 has 14 amino acids. Germline lookup yields CDR1 MDHEN and CDR2 SYDVKM. CDR3 sequence reads: CASSPGTAVSPLHF. The CDR3 nucleotides are TGTGCCAGCAGCCCCGGGACAGCGGTTTCACCCCTCCACTTT. The entire variable domain, with the rest obtained from reference TRBV28 and TRBJ1-6, is as follows: DVKVTQSSRYLVKRTGEKVFLECVQDMDHENMFWYRQDPGLGLRLIYFSYDVKMKEKGDIPEGYSVSREKKERFSLILESASTNQTSMYLCASSPGTAVSPLHFGNGTRLTVT.

The rearrangement links TRBV6-1 to TRBJ2-4; TRBD1 aligns across 11 bases. CDR3 size: 16 residues. CDR1 is MNHNS, CDR2 SASEGT, per germline. V gave up 4 bases and J gave up 0 bases; unmatched junction bases: 2. The chain's CDR3 is CASSVDRGQAKNIQYF. CDR3 sequence (DNA): TGTGCCAGCAGTGTGGACAGGGGGCAAGCCAAAAACATTCAGTACTTC.

The rearrangement links TRBV19 to TRBJ1-1; D is perhaps TRBD1 (5 bases). Trimming stripped 7 bases from V and 1 base from J, with 13 bases between. Germline V gene lookup returns CDR1 LNHDA and CDR2 SQIVND (reference sequence). The CDR3 totals 14 residues. CDR3: CASIVGHPNTEAFF. In nucleotides, the CDR3 is TGTGCCAGTATCGTCGGACATCCGAACACTGAAGCTTTCTTT.

As for this clone: The junction differs from germline at one of its ends, possibly a read error. The chain is built from TRBV7-7 and TRBJ2-1; D may be TRBD1 or TRBD2 (6 bases each). Germline assignment: CDR1 SSHAT and CDR2 FNYEAQ (reference sequence). This CDR3 region has 15 residues. This CDR3 reads CASSLGRGDINEQFF. CDR3 nucleotide sequence: TGTGCTAGCAGCTTAGGTAGGGGGGATATCAATGAGCAGTTCTTC. The full variable domain, with the rest looked up from reference TRBV7-7 and TRBJ2-1, is GAGVSQSPRYKVTKRGQDVTLRCDPISSHATLYWYQQALGQGPEFLTYFNYEAQPDKSGLPSDRFSAERPEGSISTLTIQRTEQRDSAMYRCASSLGRGDINEQFFGPGTRLTVL.

The chain uses TRBV7-9 and TRBJ2-7, with a possible D match to TRBD2 (5 bases). Germline V gene data show CDR1 as SEHNR and CDR2 as FQNEAQ (reference sequence). The V end lost 5 bases, the J end lost 9 bases, and 14 bases lay between the germline ends. The CDR3 sequence is 12 residues long. The CDR3: CASSPGSGGQYF. The CDR3 region has the DNA TGTGCCAGCAGCCCTGGGAGTGGAGGGCAGTACTTC.

The rearrangement uses TRBV24-1 and TRBJ2-1; D is unresolved. From germline, CDR1 is KGHDR and CDR2 SFDVKD. CDR3 length equals 12 residues. V shed 1 base and J shed 3 bases, with 0 bases lying between them. The CDR3 region is CATSDFYNEQFF. In DNA form, the CDR3 reads TGTGCCACCAGTGATTTCTACAATGAGCAGTTCTTC.

The chain has TRBV6-7 and TRBJ1-3, with unresolved D. TRBV6-7 is recorded as an ORF, its role being uncertain. CDR3 length: 15 residues. V shed 2 bases and J shed 0 bases, with 8 bases lying between them. In DNA form, the CDR3 reads TGTGCCAGCAGTTACGAGGCGGTCTCTGGAAACACCATATATTTT. Translation: CASSYEAVSGNTIYF.

This rearrangement joins TRBV4-1 to TRBJ2-7; maybe TRBD1 (6 bases). The CDR3 totals 14 residues. Germline V gene data show CDR1 as MGHRA and CDR2 as YSYEKL. V was shortened by 4 bases and J by 5 bases, with 15 bases between the two germline ends. The CDR3 loop reads CASSPTGQLHEQYF. The CDR3 DNA reads TGCGCCAGCAGCCCCACCGGACAGTTACACGAGCAGTACTTC.

The chain couples TRBV11-3 to TRBJ2-4; no firm D call. The CDR3 loop spans 17 amino acids. The V end lost 0 bases, the J end lost 0 bases, and 12 bases lay between the germline ends. Germline CDR1 reads SGHNT; CDR2 reads YENEEA. In nucleotides, the CDR3 is TGTGCCAGCAGCTTAGATCGGTGGGTCCTAGCCAAAAACATTCAGTACTTC. Translation: CASSLDRWVLAKNIQYF. The entire variable domain, with the rest obtained from reference TRBV11-3 and TRBJ2-4, is as follows: EAGVVQSPRYKIIEKKQPVAFWCNPISGHNTLYWYLQNLGQGPELLIRYENEEAVDDSQLPKDRFSAERLKGVDSTLKIQPAELGDSAVYLCASSLDRWVLAKNIQYFGAGTRLSVL.

The chain is built from TRBV10-3 and TRBJ2-5; TRBD2 matches at 13 bases. Germline CDR1 and CDR2: ENHRY and SYGVKD. The trim removed 3 bases at V and 7 bases at J, leaving 8 bases unmatched. This CDR3 contains 16 residues. CDR3 coding DNA: TGTGCCATCAGTGAACTAGCGGGAGGGCCGGGGGGGACCCAGTACTTC. Residues: CAISELAGGPGGTQYF.

This chain links TRBV4-1 with TRBJ2-7; no definite D call. Trimming took off 1 base at V and 5 bases at J, with 12 bases between the two ends. Germline V gene lookup returns CDR1 MGHRA and CDR2 YSYEKL. The CDR3 is made up of 14 amino acids. CDR3: CASSQVGFVDEQYF. DNA for the CDR3: TGCGCCAGCAGCCAAGTGGGGTTTGTCGACGAGCAGTACTTC.

The V gene is TRBV28, the J gene TRBJ2-1; no clear D. With 5 bases removed from V and 6 bases from J, the gap between germline ends came to 11 bases. The CDR3 covers 13 residues. Germline V gives CDR1 MDHEN, CDR2 SYDVKM. The CDR3 loop is CASSLRAANEQFF. Here the CDR3 DNA reads TGTGCCAGCAGTCTCCGCGCCGCCAATGAGCAGTTCTTC. Supplemented by reference TRBV28 and TRBJ2-1, the full variable domain reads DVKVTQSSRYLVKRTGEKVFLECVQDMDHENMFWYRQDPGLGLRLIYFSYDVKMKEKGDIPEGYSVSREKKERFSLILESASTNQTSMYLCASSLRAANEQFFGPGTRLTVL.

This sequence joins TRBV19 and TRBJ1-1, with D tentatively TRBD1 (6 bases). The CDR3 has 15 residues. Germline V gene lookup returns CDR1 LNHDA and CDR2 SQIVND (reference sequence). The V and J ends lost 4 bases and 6 bases respectively, with 18 bases between them. The CDR3 region has the DNA TGTGCCAGTAGTACAGACCGGGACACAGACGCTGAAGCTTTCTTT. It encodes CASSTDRDTDAEAFF.

The chain employs TRBV12-5 and TRBJ2-1, with TRBD2 matching 10 bases. V shed 3 bases and J 0 bases; nucleotides not matched to a gene: 5. From germline, CDR1 is LGHNT and CDR2 FRNRAP. This CDR3 has 17 residues. The CDR3 bases are TGTGCTAGTGGTTTCCGGACTAGCGGAAGCTCCTACAATGAGCAGTTCTTC. Its translation is CASGFRTSGSSYNEQFF.

For the CDR3, the DNA is TGTGCCAGTAAGGAGGGACCTGAATCAAATCAGCCCCAGCATTTT. Translating gives CASKEGPESNQPQHF. The rearrangement uses TRBV19 and TRBJ1-5; tentative D call: TRBD1 (5 bases). V was shortened by 7 bases and J by 4 bases, with 17 bases between the two germline ends. The length of the CDR3 is 15 residues. CDR1 and CDR2 from the germline V gene are LNHDA and SQIVND (reference sequence).

The gene calls are TRBV29-1 and TRBJ1-2; no clear D gene. In germline, CDR1 is SQVTM, CDR2 ANQGSEA. The CDR3 extends over 11 amino acids. The V gene lost 3 bases and the J gene lost 4 bases, with 6 bases spanning the gap. CDR3 loop: CSVESSYGYTF. DNA of the CDR3: TGCAGCGTTGAGTCCAGCTATGGCTACACCTTC. Drawing the rest from reference TRBV29-1 and TRBJ1-2, the complete variable domain is SAVISQKPSRDICQRGTSLTIQCQVDSQVTMMFWYRQQPGQSLTLIATANQGSEATYESGFVIDKFPISRPNLTFSTLTVSNMSPEDSSIYLCSVESSYGYTFGSGTRLTVV.

The chain combines TRBV6-6 with TRBJ1-6, with D unclear. CDR3 length equals 12 residues. Germline CDR1 MNHNY, CDR2 SVGAGI (reference sequence). Trimming removed 6 bases at V and 7 bases at J, with 7 bases between. In nucleotides, the CDR3 is TGTGCCAGCAGGGATTCCAATTCACCCCTCCACTTT. It yields the protein CASRDSNSPLHF.

This clone was observed a single time. This chain connects TRBV19 to TRBJ2-5; D not resolved. Trimming took 2 bases from V and 1 from J, leaving 11 bases between them. Germline V gene sequence: CDR1 LNHDA, CDR2 SQIVND (reference sequence). This CDR3 has 15 residues. The CDR3 nucleotides are TGTGCCAGTAGTATAAGTCGGCAGCTCCAAGAGACCCAGTACTTC. It specifies CASSISRQLQETQYF.

The chain couples TRBV24-1 to TRBJ1-2; D unclear. There are 14 residues in the CDR3. The V and J ends lost 1 base and 0 bases respectively, with 5 bases between them. Germline values: CDR1 KGHDR, CDR2 SFDVKD. Here the CDR3 DNA reads TGTGCCACCAGTGATTTTGGCGCTAACTATGGCTACACCTTC. Amino acids: CATSDFGANYGYTF.

The chain uses TRBV6-5 and TRBJ1-1; TRBD1 might be the D (6 bases). Germline V gives CDR1 MNHEY, CDR2 SVGAGI. The CDR3 is 13 residues long. Trimming pared 8 bases from V and 5 bases from J, leaving 15 bases between. CDR3 DNA: TGTGCCAGCGGAGAGGGGGGTGAAACTGAAGCTTTCTTT. Protein: CASGEGGETEAFF.

The chain has TRBV7-9 and TRBJ2-3; possibly TRBD2 for D (6 bases). V was clipped by 2 bases and J by 3 bases, with 12 bases between them. CDR1 is SEHNR, CDR2 FQNEAQ, per germline (reference sequence). This CDR3 comprises 15 residues. The CDR3 DNA follows: TGTGCCAGCAGCTTACGGGGGACTGGGACAGATACGCAGTATTTT. Translated: CASSLRGTGTDTQYF.

The CDR3 nucleotides read TGTGCCAGCAGCTTAGCCGGGGGGGCGGTGAACACTGAAGCTTTCTTT. This codes for CASSLAGGAVNTEAFF. The rearrangement uses TRBV7-6 and TRBJ1-1; perhaps TRBD1 as D (6 bases). Germline V CDR1 and CDR2: SGHVS, FNYEAQ. The CDR3 extends over 16 amino acids. V lost 0 bases and J 0 bases, leaving 11 bases between the germline ends.